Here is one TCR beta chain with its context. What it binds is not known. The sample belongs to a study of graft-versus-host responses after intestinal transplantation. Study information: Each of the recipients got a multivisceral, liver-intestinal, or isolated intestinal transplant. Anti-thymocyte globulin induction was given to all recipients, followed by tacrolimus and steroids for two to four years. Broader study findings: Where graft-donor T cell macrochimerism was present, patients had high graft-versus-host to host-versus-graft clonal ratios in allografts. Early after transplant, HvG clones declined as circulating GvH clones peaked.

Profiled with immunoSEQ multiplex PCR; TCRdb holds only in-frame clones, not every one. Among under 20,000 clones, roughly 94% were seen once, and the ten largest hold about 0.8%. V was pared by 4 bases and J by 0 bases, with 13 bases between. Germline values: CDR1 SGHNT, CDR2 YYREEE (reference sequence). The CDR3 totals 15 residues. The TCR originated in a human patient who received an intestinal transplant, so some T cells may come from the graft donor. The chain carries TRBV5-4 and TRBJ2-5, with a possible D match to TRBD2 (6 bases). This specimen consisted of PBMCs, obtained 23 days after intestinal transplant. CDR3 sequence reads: CASSRIGGYQETQYF. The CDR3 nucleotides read TGTGCCAGCAGCCGCATCGGGGGATACCAAGAGACCCAGTACTTC. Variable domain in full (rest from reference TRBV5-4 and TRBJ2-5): ETGVTQSPTHLIKTRGQQVTLRCSSQSGHNTVSWYQQALGQGPQFIFQYYREEENGRGNFPPRFSGLQFPNYSSELNVNALELDDSALYLCASSRIGGYQETQYFGPGTRLLVL.